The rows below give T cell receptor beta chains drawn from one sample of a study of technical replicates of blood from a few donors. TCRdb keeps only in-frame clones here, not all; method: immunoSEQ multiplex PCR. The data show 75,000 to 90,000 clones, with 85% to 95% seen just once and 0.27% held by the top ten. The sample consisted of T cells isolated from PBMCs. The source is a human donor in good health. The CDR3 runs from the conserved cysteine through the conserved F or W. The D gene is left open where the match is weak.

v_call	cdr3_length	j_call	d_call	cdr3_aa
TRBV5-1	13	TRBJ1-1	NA	CASSGAGLTEAFF
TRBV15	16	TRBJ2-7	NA	CATSRGLSGSSYEQYF
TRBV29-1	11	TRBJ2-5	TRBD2	CSVEDGLAPYF
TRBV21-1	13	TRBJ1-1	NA	CASSKLTGGGAFF
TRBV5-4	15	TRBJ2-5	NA	CASSLSTGGEETQYF
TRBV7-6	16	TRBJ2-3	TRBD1	CASSLVAGGGTDTQYF
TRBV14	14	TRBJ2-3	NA	CASSQGSRRDTQYF
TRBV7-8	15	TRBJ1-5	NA	CASSLGRSGNQPQHF
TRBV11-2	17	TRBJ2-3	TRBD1	CASSLETGTGSTDTQYF
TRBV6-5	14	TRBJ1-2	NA	CASRPHGGAYGYTF
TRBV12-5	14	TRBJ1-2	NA	CASGLVAANYGYTF
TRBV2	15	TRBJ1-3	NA	CASSASGYSGNTIYF
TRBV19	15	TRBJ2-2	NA	CASSIPNFVTGELFF
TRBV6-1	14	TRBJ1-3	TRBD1	CASNNRGSGNTIYF
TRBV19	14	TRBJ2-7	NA	CASSRQDFLSEQYF
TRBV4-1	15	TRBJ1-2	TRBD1	CASSADRSSIRGYTF
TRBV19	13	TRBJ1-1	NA	CASSIAGLGEAFF
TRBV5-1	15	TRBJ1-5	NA	CALINTGMSNQPQHF
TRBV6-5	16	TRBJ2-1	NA	CASSYSWLTGRNEQFF
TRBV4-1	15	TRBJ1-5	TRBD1	CASSLVQGYNQPQHF
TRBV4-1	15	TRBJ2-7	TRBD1	CASSQARQGLDEQYF
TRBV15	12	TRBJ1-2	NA	CATSGDLYGYTF
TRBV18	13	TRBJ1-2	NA	CASSPDKVYGYTF
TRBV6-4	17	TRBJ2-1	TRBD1	CASRNGTGASGYNEQFF
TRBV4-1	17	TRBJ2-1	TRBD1	CASSPQRYNTGGDEQFF
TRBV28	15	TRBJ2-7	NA	CASTSGLSISYEQYF
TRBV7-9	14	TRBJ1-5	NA	CASSLVGSNQPQHF
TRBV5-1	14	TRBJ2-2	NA	CASGPTVNTGELFF
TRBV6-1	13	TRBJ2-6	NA	CASSPGHANVLTF
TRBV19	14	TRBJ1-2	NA	CASNQGPVYYGYTF
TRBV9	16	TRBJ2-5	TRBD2	CASSFGTSGRSGTQYF
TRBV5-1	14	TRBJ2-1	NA	CASSAQRGYNEQFF
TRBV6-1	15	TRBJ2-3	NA	CASSVLRTSTDTQYF
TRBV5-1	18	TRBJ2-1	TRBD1	CASSFLPLQGASNNEQFF
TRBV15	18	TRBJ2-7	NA	CATSQPRERHQRVYEQYF
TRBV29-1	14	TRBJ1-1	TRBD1	CSVEESTGMSEAFF
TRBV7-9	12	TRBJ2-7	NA	CASNLGGSEQYF
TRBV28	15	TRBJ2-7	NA	CASSLEGFSSYEQYF
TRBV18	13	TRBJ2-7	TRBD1	CASSLDRGREQYF
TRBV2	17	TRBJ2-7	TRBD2	CASSERSGLAGNYEQYF
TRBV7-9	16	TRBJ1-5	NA	CASSTSNLTVNQPQHF
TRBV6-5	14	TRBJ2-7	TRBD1	CASSVSGTGGRQYF
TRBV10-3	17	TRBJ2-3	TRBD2	CAISDPSGRARTDTQYF
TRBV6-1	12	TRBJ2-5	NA	CASSERGETQYF
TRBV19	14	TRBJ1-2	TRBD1	CASSSWDRFYGYTF
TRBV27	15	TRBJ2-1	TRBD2	CASSAAGREGEEQFF
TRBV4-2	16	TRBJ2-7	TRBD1	CASSQAGQGAGYEQYF
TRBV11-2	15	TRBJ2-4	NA	CASSLEVYVGGIQYF
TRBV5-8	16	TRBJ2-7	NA	CASSPLGHHFSYEQYF
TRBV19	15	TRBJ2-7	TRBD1	CASSLRTGQSYEQYF
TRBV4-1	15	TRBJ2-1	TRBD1	CASSVRDRAYNEQFF
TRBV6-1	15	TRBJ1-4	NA	CASSGGRVGAEKLFF
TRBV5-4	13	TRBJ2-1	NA	CASSLLAVNEQFF
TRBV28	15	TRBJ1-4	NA	CASCGGDATNEKLFF
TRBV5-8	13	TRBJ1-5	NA	CASSLVGLQPQHF
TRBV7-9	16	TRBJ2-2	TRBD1	CASSLETGGNTGELFF
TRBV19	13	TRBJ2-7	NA	CASSTFIGYEQYF
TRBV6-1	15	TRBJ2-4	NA	CASTPEGAFKNIQYF